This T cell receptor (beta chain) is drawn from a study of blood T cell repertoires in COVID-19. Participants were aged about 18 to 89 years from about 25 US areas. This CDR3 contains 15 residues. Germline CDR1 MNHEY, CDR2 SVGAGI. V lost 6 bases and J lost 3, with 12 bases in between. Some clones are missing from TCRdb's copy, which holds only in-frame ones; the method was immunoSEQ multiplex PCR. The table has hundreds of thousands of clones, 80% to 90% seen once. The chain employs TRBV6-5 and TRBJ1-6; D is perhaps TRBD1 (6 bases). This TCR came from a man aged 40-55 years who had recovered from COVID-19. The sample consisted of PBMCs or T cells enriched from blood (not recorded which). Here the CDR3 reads CASSRTADYNSPLHF. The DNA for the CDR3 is TGTGCCAGCAGCCGGACAGCCGACTATAATTCACCCCTCCACTTT.